The 20 T cell receptor beta chains in this list originate from one sample, sequenced in a study of blood T cell repertoires in COVID-19. The data were produced by immunoSEQ multiplex PCR, yet TCRdb's version contains in-frame clones alone and is incomplete. The sample holds 200,000 to 300,000 clones; 75% to 90% are singletons and the top ten take approximately 7.6%. The specimen was peripheral blood. The receptor source for this set is a man between 60 and 75 years old who had recovered from COVID-19.

The CDR3 nucleotides read TGTGCCAGCAGTCCTACCGGGACTAGTAATACGCAGTATTTT. Amino acid sequence: CASSPTGTSNTQYF. This chain connects TRBV19 to TRBJ2-3, with TRBD2 matching over 8 bases. The CDR3 has 14 residues. Trimming removed 9 bases from V and 7 bases from J; junction bases left unmatched: 12. Germline V lookup: CDR1 LNHDA, CDR2 SQIVND (reference sequence).

The chain links TRBV30 to TRBJ2-1; 8 nucleotides align to TRBD2. J gave up 3 bases and V 4 bases, and 5 bases lay outside the gene matches. The CDR3 covers 14 residues. The germline gives CDR1 GTSNPN, CDR2 SVGIG (reference sequence). The CDR3 loop reads CAWTQAGVYNEQFF. CDR3 bases: TGTGCCTGGACCCAAGCGGGGGTCTACAATGAGCAGTTCTTC.

The rearrangement links TRBV6-5 to TRBJ1-5; D is uncertain. CDR3 length: 16 residues. The germline gives CDR1 MNHEY, CDR2 SVGAGI. Trimming stripped 3 bases from V and 0 bases from J, with 12 bases between. Here the CDR3 DNA reads TGTGCCAGCAGTTATTCCTCTCCTTTTAGCAATCAGCCCCAGCATTTT. The encoded protein is CASSYSSPFSNQPQHF.

DNA of the CDR3: TGTGCCAGCAGTCATCAACAGGGTCCTCAGCCCCAGCATTTT. Encoded protein: CASSHQQGPQPQHF. The chain couples TRBV28 to TRBJ1-5; perhaps TRBD1 as D (6 bases). The CDR3 spans 14 residues. Germline V gives CDR1 MDHEN, CDR2 SYDVKM. V lost 5 bases and J lost 6, with 14 bases in between.

This chain links TRBV7-9 with TRBJ2-2, with 9 bases fitting TRBD1. Germline V gives CDR1 SEHNR, CDR2 FQNEAQ (reference sequence). Trimming removed 4 bases from V and 6 bases from J; junction bases left unmatched: 6. The CDR3 loop spans 15 amino acids. The CDR3 region has the DNA TGTGCCAGCAGCTCCGGGACAGGGTTTCCCGGGGAGCTGTTTTTT. It translates to CASSSGTGFPGELFF.

This clone has a single count. The chain recombines TRBV2 with TRBJ2-3, with D maybe TRBD2 (5 bases). The ends were cut back, 7 bases at V and 3 bases at J, with 14 bases in the middle. The CDR3 is 14 residues long. CDR1 is SNHLY and CDR2 is FYNNEI in the germline V gene. The CDR3 DNA follows: TGTGCCAGCAAGCTATTTGGAGGAACAGATACGCAGTATTTT. Translating it yields CASKLFGGTDTQYF.

The rearrangement links TRBV24-1 to TRBJ2-2, with TRBD1 identical over 9 bases. Germline V gene lookup returns CDR1 KGHDR and CDR2 SFDVKD. With V trimmed by 2 bases and J by 4 bases, 7 bases remained unmatched. This CDR3 region has 17 residues. This chain's CDR3 is CATSDSAGTGTTGELFF. The CDR3 DNA sequence: TGTGCCACCAGTGATTCAGCCGGGACAGGGACCACCGGGGAGCTGTTTTTT.

The chain combines TRBV6-5 with TRBJ1-2; TRBD1 aligns across 10 bases. Trimming removed 5 bases from V and 6 bases from J; junction bases left unmatched: 9. Germline loops: CDR1 MNHEY, CDR2 SVGAGI. The CDR3 is made up of 15 amino acids. Written as DNA, the CDR3 is TGTGCCAGCAGTCCCGCCGGGACAGGGGTCAATGGCTACACCTTC. Amino acid sequence: CASSPAGTGVNGYTF.

The V call is TRBV30, the J call TRBJ2-3, with a possible D match to TRBD2 (5 bases). Trimming stripped 3 bases from V and 1 base from J, with 8 bases between. CDR3 length equals 13 residues. CDR1 and CDR2 from the germline V gene are GTSNPN and SVGIG (reference sequence). The CDR3 region is CAWSGVGTDTQYF. The CDR3 bases are TGTGCCTGGAGCGGGGTTGGCACAGATACGCAGTATTTT.

The chain links TRBV27 to TRBJ2-7; a weak D match, TRBD2 (5 bases). The ends were cut back, 8 bases at V and 3 bases at J, with 14 bases in the middle. From germline, CDR1 is MNHEY and CDR2 SMNVEV (reference sequence). The CDR3 contains 13 residues. CDR3 sequence: CASCIGRGYEQYF. The DNA of the CDR3 is TGTGCCAGCTGTATAGGACGGGGCTACGAGCAGTACTTC.

This clone came up a few times. The chain is built from TRBV4-1 and TRBJ1-5, with D perhaps matching TRBD1 (6 bases). The V and J ends lost 0 bases and 2 bases respectively, with 14 bases between them. The CDR3 covers 17 residues. Germline values: CDR1 MGHRA, CDR2 YSYEKL. The CDR3 spells CASSQDSGRQGNQPQHF. The CDR3 DNA is TGCGCCAGCAGCCAAGACAGTGGGCGACAGGGCAATCAGCCCCAGCATTTT.

This clone came up once. The gene calls are TRBV6-5 and TRBJ1-2; 9 positions match TRBD1. The V gene end was trimmed by 6 bases and the J gene end by 2 bases; junction bases not matched to a gene: 4. Germline V gene sequence: CDR1 MNHEY, CDR2 SVGAGI. There are 14 residues in the CDR3. The CDR3, as DNA: TGTGCCAGCAGCTCGGGACAGGGCAACTATGGCTACACCTTC. The encoded protein is CASSSGQGNYGYTF.

This chain uses TRBV10-3 with TRBJ1-5; TRBD1 is a possible D gene (5 bases). CDR3 length: 16 amino acids. V was pared by 2 bases and J by 2 bases, with 13 bases between. Germline CDR1 is ENHRY and CDR2 is SYGVKD. CDR3 in amino acids: CAISEGSGYGNQPQHF. The CDR3 DNA reads as TGTGCCATCAGTGAGGGGTCAGGGTATGGCAATCAGCCCCAGCATTTT.

This chain joins TRBV4-2 and TRBJ2-2, with TRBD2 as a possible D gene (7 bases). This CDR3 has 18 amino acids. Trimming removed 1 base from V and 4 bases from J, with 19 bases in between. The germline V gene encodes CDR1 LGHNA and CDR2 YNFKEQ. The CDR3 coding sequence is TGTGCCAGCAGCCAAGCCCTTAACCGGGGGGCGGGCACCGGGGAGCTGTTTTTT. Its protein product is CASSQALNRGAGTGELFF.

This rearrangement joins TRBV6-1 to TRBJ1-5, with TRBD1 as a possible D gene (6 bases). The CDR3 totals 15 residues. V gave up 1 base and J gave up 6 bases, with 13 bases separating them. Per germline, CDR1 MNHNS and CDR2 SASEGT. CDR3 loop: CASSEGQGLGQPQHF. CDR3 coding DNA: TGTGCCAGCAGTGAAGGTCAGGGGCTGGGTCAGCCCCAGCATTTT.

J is TRBJ1-4 and V is TRBV19; the match to TRBD1 covers 8 bases. The CDR3 totals 13 residues. V lost 3 bases, J lost 8 bases, and 2 bases stayed unmatched. Germline V gene lookup returns CDR1 LNHDA and CDR2 SQIVND (reference sequence). The CDR3 region is CASSMDRVEKLFF. In DNA form, the CDR3 reads TGTGCCAGTAGTATGGACAGGGTGGAAAAACTGTTTTTT.

V usage is TRBV7-9 and J usage is TRBJ1-2; 9 bases are shared with TRBD1. Germline CDR1 is SEHNR and CDR2 is FQNEAQ (reference sequence). The CDR3 spans 14 residues. With V trimmed by 5 bases and J by 7 bases, 8 bases remained unmatched. In DNA form, the CDR3 reads TGTGCCAGCAGCCAATCGGACAGGGGAGGTGGCTACACCTTC. Translation: CASSQSDRGGGYTF.

The chain joins TRBV5-6 to TRBJ1-2; 7 nucleotides line up with TRBD1. CDR1 and CDR2 (germline): SGHDT, YYEEEE. The CDR3 has 13 residues. Trimming removed 4 bases from V and 4 bases from J; junction bases left unmatched: 4. The CDR3 reads CASSQGQFYGYTF. In DNA, the CDR3 is TGTGCCAGCAGCCAGGGACAGTTCTATGGCTACACCTTC.

The genes are TRBV19 and TRBJ2-7; 12 nucleotides agree with TRBD1. V trimming: 3 bases; J trimming: 7 bases; junction bases outside the gene matches: 16. CDR1 is LNHDA, CDR2 SQIVND, per germline (reference sequence). The CDR3 has 18 amino acids. The CDR3 nucleotides read TGTGCCAGTAGTATCCAATCCCCTACCGGGACAGGGGGCGGGGAGCAGTACTTC. Translation: CASSIQSPTGTGGGEQYF.

DNA of the CDR3: TGTGCCAGCAGTGAATATGGGACAGTTTATGGCTACACCTTC. It codes for CASSEYGTVYGYTF. The gene calls are TRBV6-1 and TRBJ1-2; TRBD1 matches 7 bases. CDR3 length: 14 amino acids. From germline, CDR1 is MNHNS and CDR2 SASEGT. Trimming took 2 bases from V and 5 from J; bases not matched to a gene: 5.